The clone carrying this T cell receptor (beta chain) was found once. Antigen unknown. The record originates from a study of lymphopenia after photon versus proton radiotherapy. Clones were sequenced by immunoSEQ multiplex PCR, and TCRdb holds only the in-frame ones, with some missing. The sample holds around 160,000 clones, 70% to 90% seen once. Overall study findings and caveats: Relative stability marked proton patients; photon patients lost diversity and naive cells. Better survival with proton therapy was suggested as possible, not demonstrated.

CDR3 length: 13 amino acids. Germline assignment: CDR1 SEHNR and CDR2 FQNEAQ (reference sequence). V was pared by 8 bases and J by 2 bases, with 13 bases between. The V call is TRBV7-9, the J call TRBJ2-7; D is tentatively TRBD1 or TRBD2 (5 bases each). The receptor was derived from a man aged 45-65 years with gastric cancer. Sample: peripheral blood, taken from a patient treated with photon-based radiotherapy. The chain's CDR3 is CASRPRDPYEQYF. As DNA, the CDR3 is TGTGCCAGCCGCCCCCGGGACCCCTACGAGCAGTACTTC.